The rows below give T cell receptor beta chains drawn from one sample of a study of early T cells in non-severe SARS-CoV-2 infection. Each CDR3 protein gets one entry after TCRdb re-called the 5' RACE reads with MiXCR. The sample lists under 85,000 distinct CDR3 sequences; more than 14% were seen once. Sequenced here: whole blood, sampled at baseline. The receptors originated from an adult who was a healthcare worker with PCR-confirmed SARS-CoV-2 infection or an uninfected control (not recorded which). Each CDR3 is given with its conserved first and last residue. D genes are given only for firm matches. Clone size appears in some rows only: once, few, many, or a class for an expanded clone.

d_call j_call clone_size v_call cdr3_nt cdr3_aa
. TRBJ2-3 few TRBV29-1 TGCAGCTCCTGGGGACTTGGCACAGATACGCAGTATTTT CSSWGLGTDTQYF
TRBD1 TRBJ2-3 many TRBV7-8 TGTGCCAGCAGCGCATCGACAGGGGCCCCCCCAGATACGCAGTATTTT CASSASTGAPPDTQYF
. TRBJ1-3 many TRBV30 TGTGCCTGGAGTGTAATTAGGCTTTCCTCTGGAAACACCATATATTTT CAWSVIRLSSGNTIYF
. TRBJ1-1 few TRBV3-1 TGTGCCAGCAGTCAGGGGCATCTGGGAGCTTTCTTT CASSQGHLGAFF
TRBD1 TRBJ2-7 few TRBV20-1 TGCAGTGCTAGTCCAACAGGGGGAACCTCCTACGAGCAGTACTTC CSASPTGGTSYEQYF
. TRBJ2-7 few TRBV18 TGTGCCAGCTCAGCGGGTGCCAACTACGAGCAGTACTTC CASSAGANYEQYF
TRBD1 TRBJ2-7 few TRBV29-1 TGCAGCGTCAGGACAGGTCTCTCCTACGAGCAGTACTTC CSVRTGLSYEQYF
TRBD1 TRBJ1-1 few TRBV2 TGTGCCAGCAGGGACAGGGAGGGCACTGAAGCTTTCTTT CASRDREGTEAFF
. TRBJ2-5 . TRBV19 TGTGCCAGTAGCTCCAGGGGGGACGCCTACCAAGAGACCCAGTACTTC CASSSRGDAYQETQYF
TRBD2 TRBJ2-7 . TRBV6-6 TGTGCCAGCAGTACAGCGGGAGGGCCTAGTGAGCAGTACTTC CASSTAGGPSEQYF
TRBD2 TRBJ2-7 few TRBV4-1 TGCGCCAGCAGCAAAGAGAGAGCGGGAGACGCCTACGAGCAGTACTTC CASSKERAGDAYEQYF
. TRBJ2-7 . TRBV28 TGTGCCAGCAGTTCCGGGACTCTCTACGAGCAGTACTTC CASSSGTLYEQYF
. TRBJ1-2 few TRBV19 TGTGCCAGTAGTCTGCATAGGGGGACTCCTAACTATGGCTACACCTTC CASSLHRGTPNYGYTF
. TRBJ1-1 few TRBV5-4 TGTGCCAGCAGCATAAACACTGAAGCTTTCTTT CASSINTEAFF
. TRBJ2-7 few TRBV20-1 TGCAGTGCGACCCCGCACACCGCCTACGAGCAGTACTTC CSATPHTAYEQYF
. TRBJ2-2 . TRBV28 TGTGCCAGCAGTTTATCTCGAGGCTACACCGGGGAGCTGTTTTTT CASSLSRGYTGELFF
. TRBJ1-1 few TRBV29-1 TGCAGCGTTGAAGAGATCGAGGGGATCATGAACACTGAAGCTTTCTTT CSVEEIEGIMNTEAFF